The clone carrying this T cell receptor (beta chain) was observed many times. The entry originates in a study of spatial heterogeneity in lung cancer. Study at large: Alpha-chain sequences were consistently detected in smaller numbers than beta-chain sequences.

TCRdb processed the 5' RACE reads anew with MiXCR; each CDR3 protein has one entry. The data hold about 80,000 distinct CDR3 sequences, with roughly 8% observed a single time. CDR3 length: 13 amino acids. Germline CDR1 is MNHEY and CDR2 is SMNVEV (reference sequence). The V and J ends lost 1 base and 6 bases respectively, with 9 bases between them. The time point: sample taken at primary tumor resection. The donor group consisted of some 70 patients who had untreated, early-stage non-small cell lung cancer. Source: PBMCs, taken at surgery. This chain connects TRBV27 to TRBJ1-1; D not resolved. This clonotype originated in a male donor with early-stage non-small cell lung cancer. DNA for the CDR3: TGTGCCAGCAGTTTATACGCGGGCCCTGAAGCTTTCTTT. Its protein is CASSLYAGPEAFF.